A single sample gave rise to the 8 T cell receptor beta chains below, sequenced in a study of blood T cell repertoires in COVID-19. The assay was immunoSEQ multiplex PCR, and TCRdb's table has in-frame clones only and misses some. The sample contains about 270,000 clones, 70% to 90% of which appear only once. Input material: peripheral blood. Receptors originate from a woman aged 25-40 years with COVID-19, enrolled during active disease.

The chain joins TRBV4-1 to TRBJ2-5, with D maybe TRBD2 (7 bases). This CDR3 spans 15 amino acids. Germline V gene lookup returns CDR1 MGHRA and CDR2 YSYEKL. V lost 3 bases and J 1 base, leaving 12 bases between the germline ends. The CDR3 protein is CASSHMRGLQETQYF. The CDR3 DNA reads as TGCGCCAGCAGCCACATGCGGGGGCTCCAAGAGACCCAGTACTTC.

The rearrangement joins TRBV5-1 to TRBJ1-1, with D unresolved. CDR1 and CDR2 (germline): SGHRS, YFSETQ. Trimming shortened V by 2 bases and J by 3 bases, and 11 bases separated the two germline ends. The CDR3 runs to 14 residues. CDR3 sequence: CASSFTGRDTEAFF. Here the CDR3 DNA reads TGCGCCAGCAGCTTTACCGGGCGGGACACTGAAGCTTTCTTT.

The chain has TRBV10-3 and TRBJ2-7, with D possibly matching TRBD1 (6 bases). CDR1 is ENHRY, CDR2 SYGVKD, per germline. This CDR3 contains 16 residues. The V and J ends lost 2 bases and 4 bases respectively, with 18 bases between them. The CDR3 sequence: CAISEPVTGLVYEQYF. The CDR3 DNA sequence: TGTGCCATCAGTGAGCCGGTCACAGGGTTGGTTTACGAGCAGTACTTC.

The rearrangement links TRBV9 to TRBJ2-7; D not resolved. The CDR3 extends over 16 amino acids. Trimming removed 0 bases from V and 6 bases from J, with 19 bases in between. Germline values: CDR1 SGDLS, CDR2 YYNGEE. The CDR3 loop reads CASSVELNPSRGEQYF. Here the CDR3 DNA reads TGTGCCAGCAGCGTAGAACTGAATCCTAGTCGAGGCGAGCAGTACTTC.

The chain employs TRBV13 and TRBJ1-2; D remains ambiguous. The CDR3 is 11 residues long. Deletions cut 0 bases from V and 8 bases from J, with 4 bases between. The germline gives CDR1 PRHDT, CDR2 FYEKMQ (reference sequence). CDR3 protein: CASSLGPGYTF. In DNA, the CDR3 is TGTGCCAGCAGCTTAGGCCCAGGCTACACCTTC.

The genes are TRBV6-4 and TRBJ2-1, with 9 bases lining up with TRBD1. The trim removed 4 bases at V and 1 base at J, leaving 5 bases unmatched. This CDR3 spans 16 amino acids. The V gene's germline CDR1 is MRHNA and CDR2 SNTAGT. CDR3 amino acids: CASSGRTGVSYNEQFF. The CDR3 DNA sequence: TGTGCCAGCAGTGGACGGACAGGGGTGTCCTACAATGAGCAGTTCTTC.

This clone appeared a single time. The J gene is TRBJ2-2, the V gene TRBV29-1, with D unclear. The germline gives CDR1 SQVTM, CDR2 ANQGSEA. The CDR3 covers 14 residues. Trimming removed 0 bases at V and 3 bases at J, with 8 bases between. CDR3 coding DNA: TGCAGCGTTGAAGATTGGCTGCACACCGGGGAGCTGTTTTTT. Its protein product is CSVEDWLHTGELFF.

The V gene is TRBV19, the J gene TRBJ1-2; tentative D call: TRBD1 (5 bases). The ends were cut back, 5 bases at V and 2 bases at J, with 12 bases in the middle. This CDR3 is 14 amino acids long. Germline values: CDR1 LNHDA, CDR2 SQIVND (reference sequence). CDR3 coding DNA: TGTGCCAGTAGTGATACAGGTGCAAACTATGGCTACACCTTC. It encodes CASSDTGANYGYTF.